This entry features one T cell receptor (beta chain) sequence. Followed longitudinally, the Seattle patients had been enrolled during active infection. The data were taken from a study of blood T cell repertoires in COVID-19. Across the study: Samples came from the United States, Italy and Spain, spanning acute and convalescent COVID-19. T cells, B-cell-depleted T cells, or PBMCs provided the cDNA or gDNA that served as material.

Sequencing was performed with immunoSEQ multiplex PCR; in TCRdb, only in-frame clones are kept and a portion is missing. Of 400,000 to 450,000 clones in the sample, 89% were seen once. This TCR was recovered from a woman aged 40 to 50 with COVID-19, enrolled during active disease. The sequencing sample was made of peripheral blood.

The CDR3 region is CARASGSTDTQYF. The CDR3 nucleotides read TGTGCCAGGGCTAGCGGTTCCACAGATACGCAGTATTTT. This chain links TRBV2 with TRBJ2-3; 7 nucleotides line up with TRBD2. Looked up from germline, CDR1 is SNHLY and CDR2 is FYNNEI. The V and J ends lost 9 bases and 2 bases, in that order; junction bases with no gene match: 5. The length of the CDR3 is 13 residues.